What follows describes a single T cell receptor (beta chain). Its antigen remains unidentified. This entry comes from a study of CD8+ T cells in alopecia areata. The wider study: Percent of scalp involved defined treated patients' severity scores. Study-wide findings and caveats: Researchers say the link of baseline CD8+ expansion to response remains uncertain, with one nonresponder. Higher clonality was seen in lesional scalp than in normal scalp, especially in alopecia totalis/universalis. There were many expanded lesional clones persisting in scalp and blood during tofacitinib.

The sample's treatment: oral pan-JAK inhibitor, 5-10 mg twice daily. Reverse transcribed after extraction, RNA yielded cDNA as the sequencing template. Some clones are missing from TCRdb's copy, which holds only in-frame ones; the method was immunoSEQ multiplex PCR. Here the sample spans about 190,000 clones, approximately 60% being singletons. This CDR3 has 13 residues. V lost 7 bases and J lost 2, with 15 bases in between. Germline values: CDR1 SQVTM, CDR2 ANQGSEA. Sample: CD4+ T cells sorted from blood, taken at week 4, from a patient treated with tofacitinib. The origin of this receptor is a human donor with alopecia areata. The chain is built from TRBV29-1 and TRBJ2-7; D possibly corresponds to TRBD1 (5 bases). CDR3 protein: CSAGHGTTYEQYF. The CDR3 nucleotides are TGCAGCGCTGGACATGGCACCACCTACGAGCAGTACTTC.